Each of the 25 T cell receptor beta chains below was sequenced from the same sample in a study of OX40 agonist ivuxolimab in advanced cancers. Sequenced by immunoSEQ multiplex PCR; TCRdb stores in-frame clones only, minus some. Of nearly 70,000 clones listed, 85% to 90% are singletons. Sample: CD4+ or CD8+ T cells sorted from blood, taken in a trial of the OX40 agonist ivuxolimab. The receptors derive from an adult with an advanced solid tumor such as melanoma, head and neck, liver or kidney cancer.

This clone was observed a handful of times. The chain links TRBV10-2 to TRBJ2-5, with 7 bases aligning to TRBD2. The CDR3 is made up of 14 amino acids. Germline CDR1 is WSHSY and CDR2 is SAAADI. The J segment lost 1 base and the V segment lost 8 bases, leaving 7 bases of the junction unmatched. The CDR3 bases are TGCGCCAGCCGCCAGGGAGGGAGCCAAGAGACCCAGTACTTC. Amino acids: CASRQGGSQETQYF.

The rearrangement uses TRBV5-1 and TRBJ1-1; 8 nucleotides align to TRBD1. With 4 bases clipped from V and 12 bases from J, the junction kept 17 bases outside the gene matches. Germline CDR1 SGHRS, CDR2 YFSETQ. The length of the CDR3 is 15 residues. The CDR3 is CASSADPGGGIKTFF. DNA of the CDR3: TGCGCCAGCAGCGCCGACCCAGGGGGCGGGATCAAAACTTTCTTT. Using reference TRBV5-1 and TRBJ1-1 for the parts outside the CDR3, the full variable domain is KAGVTQTPRYLIKTRGQQVTLSCSPISGHRSVSWYQQTPGQGLQFLFEYFSETQRNKGNFPGRFSGRQFSNSRSEMNVSTLELGDSALYLCASSADPGGGIKTFFGQGTRLTVV.

The chain has TRBV5-1 and TRBJ2-2; D is tentatively TRBD1 or TRBD2 (5 bases each). V shed 7 bases and J shed 1 base, with 8 bases lying between them. The CDR3 loop spans 13 amino acids. The V gene's germline CDR1 is SGHRS and CDR2 YFSETQ. The CDR3 is CASGGLNTGELFF. The CDR3 nucleotides are TGCGCCAGCGGGGGATTGAACACCGGGGAGCTGTTTTTT.

This clone was seen more than once but under ten times. The chain combines TRBV6-1 with TRBJ1-3; tentative D call: TRBD1 (5 bases). Deletions cut 4 bases from V and 4 bases from J, with 17 bases between. The CDR3 is 16 residues long. Per the germline V gene, CDR1 is MNHNS and CDR2 is SASEGT. The CDR3 coding sequence is TGTGCCAGCAGTGTCGGATACAGGAACTCGGGAAACACCATATATTTT. Its protein is CASSVGYRNSGNTIYF.

V gene TRBV18 combines with J gene TRBJ1-5, with 7 positions matching TRBD1. The germline CDR1 and CDR2 sequences are KGHSH and LQKENI. This CDR3 region has 15 residues. Germline trimming cut 3 bases from V and 2 bases from J; bases unmatched to any gene: 4. CDR3 sequence reads: CASSPGTGGNQPQHF. The CDR3 DNA follows: TGTGCCAGCTCACCGGGAACAGGGGGCAATCAGCCCCAGCATTTT.

This clone was recorded once. The chain uses TRBV7-6 and TRBJ1-1; D is possibly TRBD1 (5 bases). Germline V CDR1 and CDR2: SGHVS, FNYEAQ. The CDR3 totals 15 residues. Trimming stripped 1 base from V and 0 bases from J, with 9 bases between. In DNA, the CDR3 is TGTGCCAGCAGCTTAGAAGGGGCCCTGAACACTGAAGCTTTCTTT. As protein: CASSLEGALNTEAFF.

The V gene is TRBV29-1, the J gene TRBJ2-7, with D possibly called TRBD1 or TRBD2 (5 bases each). Trimming took 6 bases from V and 0 from J, leaving 12 bases between them. The CDR3 has 13 amino acids. Looked up from germline, CDR1 is SQVTM and CDR2 is ANQGSEA. CDR3 in DNA: TGCAGCGTAGCGACCGGGGCCTCCTACGAGCAGTACTTC. This sequence encodes CSVATGASYEQYF.

The chain links TRBV10-3 to TRBJ2-1, with 11 bases identical to TRBD2. The ends lost 2 bases at V and 7 bases at J; junction bases unmatched: 7. Germline assignment: CDR1 ENHRY and CDR2 SYGVKD. CDR3 length: 16 amino acids. For the CDR3, the DNA is TGTGCCATCAGTGAGATGGCTAGCGGGGGGTGGAATGAGCAGTTCTTC. Protein product: CAISEMASGGWNEQFF.

V and J are TRBV5-6 and TRBJ1-1, with a weak D call TRBD1 (6 bases). CDR1 and CDR2 from the germline V gene are SGHDT and YYEEEE. The CDR3 length is 14 residues. With 2 bases removed from V and 4 bases from J, the gap between germline ends came to 12 bases. CDR3 residues: CASSFNREGTEAFF. The CDR3 coding sequence is TGTGCCAGCAGCTTTAACAGGGAGGGCACTGAAGCTTTCTTT.

This CDR3 is CASRRGQGLYGYTF. In DNA form, the CDR3 reads TGTGCCAGCAGAAGGGGTCAGGGGCTTTATGGCTACACCTTC. This chain uses TRBV7-9 with TRBJ1-2; the D gene is possibly TRBD1 (6 bases). Germline CDR1 is SEHNR and CDR2 is FQNEAQ (reference sequence). V was clipped by 6 bases and J by 5 bases, with 16 bases between them. The CDR3 runs 14 residues. Full variable domain (missing parts from reference TRBV7-9 and TRBJ1-2): DTGVSQNPRHKITKRGQNVTFRCDPISEHNRLYWYRQTLGQGPEFLTYFQNEAQLEKSRLLSDRFSAERPKGSFSTLEIQRTEQGDSAMYLCASRRGQGLYGYTFGSGTRLTVV.

Of note for this clone: Its ends do not fully match the called genes, so a read error is possible. The chain joins TRBV18 to TRBJ1-2; tentatively, D is TRBD1 (5 bases). This CDR3 has 15 residues. CDR1 is KGHSH and CDR2 is LQKENI in the germline V gene. The CDR3 region is CASSPRQKINYGYTF. For the CDR3, the DNA is TGTGCCAGCTCGCCACGACAGAAGATTAACTATGGCTACACCTTC.

V and J are TRBV18 and TRBJ1-2; 9 bases agree with TRBD1. Germline V gene sequence: CDR1 KGHSH, CDR2 LQKENI. The CDR3 covers 15 residues. The ends lost 3 bases at V and 6 bases at J; junction bases unmatched: 8. CDR3 bases: TGTGCCAGCTCACCCAGCCGGGACAGGGAAGATGGCTACACCTTC. Amino acid sequence: CASSPSRDREDGYTF.

The chain links TRBV20-1 to TRBJ2-7; D not certain. The CDR3 sequence is 11 residues long. Germline loops: CDR1 DFQATT, CDR2 SNEGSKA (reference sequence). Trimming pared 5 bases from V and 12 bases from J, leaving 17 bases between. CDR3 nucleotides: TGCAGTGCTGGGGTCCCGTGGGGTACGTACTTC. Translated: CSAGVPWGTYF.

V and J are TRBV19 and TRBJ1-1; D is possibly TRBD1 (5 bases). The CDR3 runs to 15 residues. Germline V gives CDR1 LNHDA, CDR2 SQIVND (reference sequence). Trimming left V 6 bases short and J 4 bases short, with 18 bases between. As DNA, the CDR3 is TGTGCCAGTAGAGGGACGGCTAAATGGGTCACTGAAGCTTTCTTT. Its translation is CASRGTAKWVTEAFF.

V and J are TRBV6-5 and TRBJ1-5; D uncertain. Per germline, CDR1 MNHEY and CDR2 SVGAGI. Deletions cut 6 bases from V and 4 bases from J, with 4 bases between. The CDR3 is 11 residues long. CDR3: CASSQNQPQHF. In DNA form, the CDR3 reads TGTGCCAGCAGCCAAAATCAGCCCCAGCATTTT.

This rearrangement joins TRBV5-5 to TRBJ1-4; D might be TRBD1 (5 bases). This CDR3 is 15 amino acids long. CDR1 is SGHKS and CDR2 is YYEKEE in the germline V gene (reference sequence). V shed 4 bases and J shed 10 bases, with 20 bases lying between them. CDR3 DNA: TGTGCCAGCAGCAGCCTTGGGGGTGGCCTTAGAAAACTGTTTTTT. It yields the protein CASSSLGGGLRKLFF.

The chain has TRBV15 and TRBJ2-1; D unclear. The CDR3 is 14 amino acids. Trimming left V 5 bases short and J 0 bases short, with 8 bases between. Per the germline V gene, CDR1 is LNHNV and CDR2 is YYDKDF (reference sequence). DNA for the CDR3: TGTGCCACCAGCCCCTGGGACTCCTACAATGAGCAGTTCTTC. Translation gives CATSPWDSYNEQFF.

The chain carries TRBV29-1 and TRBJ2-3, with TRBD2 matching over 7 bases. The CDR3 runs to 12 residues. Germline assignment: CDR1 SQVTM and CDR2 ANQGSEA. CDR3 protein: CATREAGDTQYF. The CDR3 DNA follows: TGCGCCACACGGGAGGCTGGAGATACGCAGTATTTT.

The V gene is TRBV5-5, the J gene TRBJ1-5, with a weak D call TRBD1 (5 bases). This CDR3 is built from 14 residues. Germline V gene sequence: CDR1 SGHKS, CDR2 YYEKEE (reference sequence). Trimming left V 0 bases short and J 5 bases short, with 9 bases between. CDR3 in DNA: TGTGCCAGCAGCTTGGCGCAGGGAGATCAGCCCCAGCATTTT. The encoded protein is CASSLAQGDQPQHF.

V is TRBV30 and J is TRBJ2-3, with TRBD1 as a possible D gene (6 bases). Germline CDR1 and CDR2: GTSNPN and SVGIG (reference sequence). This CDR3 is built from 14 residues. V lost 3 bases to trimming and J lost 4 bases, with 14 bases between them. The CDR3: CAWSWGRSADTQYF. The CDR3 DNA reads as TGTGCCTGGAGCTGGGGGCGGTCTGCAGATACGCAGTATTTT. The whole variable domain, remainder taken from reference TRBV30 and TRBJ2-3, is SQTIHQWPATLVQPVGSPLSLECTVEGTSNPNLYWYRQAAGRGLQLLFYSVGIGQISSEVPQNLSASRPQDRQFILSSKKLLLSDSGFYLCAWSWGRSADTQYFGPGTRLTVL.

This clone was seen only once. In DNA, the CDR3 is TGTGCCAGCAGCTTAGTGGGACGGACATTTCGCACAGATACGCAGTATTTT. Translation: CASSLVGRTFRTDTQYF. The chain uses TRBV7-2 and TRBJ2-3; possibly TRBD1 or TRBD2 for D (5 bases each). V gave up 1 base and J gave up 1 base, with 15 bases separating them. Germline V gene lookup returns CDR1 SGHTA and CDR2 FQGNSA. The CDR3 contains 17 residues.

In this sample, this clone turned up a few times. V usage is TRBV6-1 and J usage is TRBJ1-6, with D possibly TRBD1 on 6 matching bases. There are 16 residues in the CDR3. Germline values: CDR1 MNHNS, CDR2 SASEGT. V gave up 2 bases and J gave up 8 bases, with 16 bases separating them. The CDR3 spells CASSERFQGRDSPLHF. The CDR3 DNA reads TGTGCCAGCAGTGAACGCTTTCAGGGGCGGGATTCACCCCTCCACTTT.

The rearrangement joins TRBV7-6 to TRBJ2-1, with D tentatively TRBD1 or TRBD2 (6 bases each). The CDR3 consists of 15 residues. Germline CDR1 reads SGHVS; CDR2 reads FNYEAQ. The V end lost 0 bases, the J end lost 4 bases, and 10 bases lay between the germline ends. CDR3 nucleotide sequence: TGTGCCAGCAGCTTAGCCGGGGGCGATTACAATGAGCAGTTCTTC. Its protein product is CASSLAGGDYNEQFF.

The chain couples TRBV7-2 to TRBJ2-1; the match to TRBD2 covers 8 bases. Germline lookup yields CDR1 SGHTA and CDR2 FQGNSA. J lost 3 bases, V lost 7 bases, and 17 bases had no gene match. The CDR3 extends over 18 amino acids. DNA of the CDR3: TGTGCCAGCACCAAAAAAGGTCGAGGGACTAGGGACTACAATGAGCAGTTCTTC. Translated, it gives CASTKKGRGTRDYNEQFF.

The chain combines TRBV5-4 with TRBJ1-5; D unresolved. Trimming removed 0 bases at V and 6 bases at J, with 7 bases between. In germline, CDR1 is SGHNT, CDR2 YYREEE (reference sequence). CDR3 length: 13 amino acids. The CDR3 nucleotides read TGTGCCAGCAGCTTGGGCGCTGGTCAGCCCCAGCATTTT. It codes for CASSLGAGQPQHF.